These 21 T cell receptor beta chains originate from one sample sequenced in a study of chemoradiotherapy in HPV16-positive cancers. This table comes from immunoSEQ multiplex PCR, and its TCRdb copy is limited to in-frame clones, with some not included. Here the sample spans about 15,000 clones, 88% being singletons. The source was blood, collected from a patient who underwent chemoradiotherapy. These receptors came from a human donor with HPV-associated anogenital cancer.

The V gene is TRBV4-2, the J gene TRBJ1-2; D not resolved. The germline gives CDR1 LGHNA, CDR2 YNFKEQ. Trimming pared 0 bases from V and 3 bases from J, leaving 14 bases between. The CDR3 is made up of 16 amino acids. The CDR3 DNA is TGTGCCAGCAGCCAAGATCTAACGGTACCTTACTATGGCTACACCTTC. Protein sequence: CASSQDLTVPYYGYTF.

The chain is built from TRBV28 and TRBJ1-5, with D possibly TRBD1 on 5 matching bases. Germline loops: CDR1 MDHEN, CDR2 SYDVKM. The CDR3 spans 15 residues. Trimming shortened V by 3 bases and J by 1 base, and 10 bases separated the two germline ends. The chain's CDR3 is CASSLGGSSNQPQHF. In DNA, the CDR3 is TGTGCCAGCAGTTTGGGGGGATCGAGCAATCAGCCCCAGCATTTT.

This clone was seen once. The chain recombines TRBV10-3 with TRBJ1-1, with 9 bases aligning to TRBD1. The germline gives CDR1 ENHRY, CDR2 SYGVKD. The CDR3 is 15 residues long. The ends lost 4 bases at V and 6 bases at J; junction bases unmatched: 9. The CDR3 nucleotides read TGTGCCATCAGTGCACCTGGACAGGGGTTCGCTGAAGCTTTCTTT. Residues: CAISAPGQGFAEAFF.

The chain carries TRBV6-1 and TRBJ1-2; no firm D call. CDR3 size: 12 residues. Germline assignment: CDR1 MNHNS and CDR2 SASEGT. Between the trimmed V and J ends, which lost 10 bases and 0 bases, there was a span of 9 bases. The CDR3, as DNA: TGTGCCATCTACGGGGCTAACTATGGCTACACCTTC. The encoded protein is CAIYGANYGYTF.

V is TRBV28 and J is TRBJ2-1, with D unclear. The CDR3 loop spans 15 amino acids. CDR1 and CDR2 (germline): MDHEN, SYDVKM. V lost 6 bases to trimming and J lost 4 bases, with 16 bases between them. CDR3 coding DNA: TGTGCCAGCAGCGACGTTAGGGTTTGGTACAATGAGCAGTTCTTC. Translating it yields CASSDVRVWYNEQFF.

The rearrangement joins TRBV5-4 to TRBJ2-1; D is unclear. Germline-derived CDR1 and CDR2 are SGHNT and YYREEE (reference sequence). This CDR3 spans 13 amino acids. V was pared by 0 bases and J by 9 bases, with 10 bases between. This chain's CDR3 is CASSLVGNGEQFF. In nucleotides, the CDR3 is TGTGCCAGCAGCTTGGTCGGCAATGGTGAGCAGTTCTTC.

The chain couples TRBV6-4 to TRBJ1-1; D not resolved. CDR1 and CDR2 from the germline V gene are MRHNA and SNTAGT. This CDR3 has 14 amino acids. V dropped 6 bases and J dropped 2 bases, with 13 bases sitting between them. CDR3 DNA: TGTGCCAGCAGGGAGAATTTCGGTAACACTGAAGCTTTCTTT. Translating gives CASRENFGNTEAFF.

This chain uses TRBV5-4 with TRBJ2-3; 9 bases fit TRBD1. V lost 4 bases and J lost 4; bases outside the gene matches: 10. This CDR3 contains 16 residues. The V gene's germline CDR1 is SGHNT and CDR2 YYREEE (reference sequence). The CDR3 protein is CASSRKTGGEADTQYF. For the CDR3, the DNA is TGTGCCAGCAGCAGAAAGACAGGGGGAGAGGCAGATACGCAGTATTTT. The whole variable domain, filled in from reference TRBV5-4 and TRBJ2-3, reads ETGVTQSPTHLIKTRGQQVTLRCSSQSGHNTVSWYQQALGQGPQFIFQYYREEENGRGNFPPRFSGLQFPNYSSELNVNALELDDSALYLCASSRKTGGEADTQYFGPGTRLTVL.

The chain uses TRBV6-1 and TRBJ1-2; D is unresolved. CDR3 size: 14 residues. Trimming cost V 7 bases and J 6 bases, with 18 bases left between them. Germline V gene lookup returns CDR1 MNHNS and CDR2 SASEGT. CDR3 DNA sequence: TGTGCCAGCACTCTCGGACCCGGCCTCGATGGCTACACCTTC. Protein: CASTLGPGLDGYTF.

V gene TRBV6-4 combines with J gene TRBJ2-1; TRBD2 matches 7 bases. This CDR3 spans 15 amino acids. With 8 bases clipped from V and 8 bases from J, the junction kept 15 bases outside the gene matches. Germline assignment: CDR1 MRHNA and CDR2 SNTAGT. The chain's CDR3 is CASVAKGGSADEQFF. CDR3 nucleotide sequence: TGTGCCAGCGTGGCCAAGGGAGGGTCCGCGGATGAGCAGTTCTTC.

The gene calls are TRBV19 and TRBJ1-1, with TRBD1 as a possible D gene (5 bases). Trimming pared 6 bases from V and 11 bases from J, leaving 19 bases between. This CDR3 is 13 amino acids long. Looked up from germline, CDR1 is LNHDA and CDR2 is SQIVND (reference sequence). Here the CDR3 reads CASSGPGGNKAFF. The CDR3 nucleotides are TGTGCCAGTAGCGGCCCGGGGGGGAATAAGGCTTTCTTT. The full variable domain, rest sourced from reference TRBV19 and TRBJ1-1, is DGGITQSPKYLFRKEGQNVTLSCEQNLNHDAMYWYRQDPGQGLRLIYYSQIVNDFQKGDIAEGYSVSREKKESFPLTVTSAQKNPTAFYLCASSGPGGNKAFFGQGTRLTVV.

V gene TRBV9 combines with J gene TRBJ2-1, with D possibly TRBD2 on 5 matching bases. V gave up 0 bases and J gave up 5 bases, with 15 bases separating them. Germline assignment: CDR1 SGDLS and CDR2 YYNGEE. The CDR3 has 16 amino acids. CDR3 nucleotides: TGTGCCAGCAGCGTAGACGACCCCCCGGGGAACAATGAGCAGTTCTTC. Protein: CASSVDDPPGNNEQFF.

V usage is TRBV27 and J usage is TRBJ2-5; TRBD1 matches 9 bases. Unmatched junction bases numbered 0, after V lost 3 bases and J lost 4 bases. CDR1 MNHEY and CDR2 SMNVEV come from the germline V gene (reference sequence). This CDR3 spans 13 amino acids. The CDR3 loop is CASSLTGGETQYF. CDR3 bases: TGTGCCAGCAGTTTGACAGGGGGAGAGACCCAGTACTTC.

The table lists this clone with a count of one. The chain carries TRBV27 and TRBJ2-1; 10 bases match TRBD2. The CDR3 covers 15 residues. The trim removed 5 bases at V and 4 bases at J, leaving 5 bases unmatched. Germline lookup yields CDR1 MNHEY and CDR2 SMNVEV (reference sequence). CDR3 DNA sequence: TGTGCCAGCAGTCCAGCGGGGGGGCCTTACAATGAGCAGTTCTTC. Encoded protein: CASSPAGGPYNEQFF.

The rearrangement joins TRBV6-5 to TRBJ2-7; D tentatively fits TRBD1 or TRBD2 (6 bases each). CDR1 is MNHEY, CDR2 SVGAGI, per germline. Deletions cut 8 bases from V and 6 bases from J, with 23 bases between. The CDR3 contains 15 residues. CDR3 bases: TGTGCCAGCTACACGACTAGGGGGAAAGCCAGCGAGCAGTACTTC. Its translation is CASYTTRGKASEQYF.

The chain recombines TRBV7-2 with TRBJ1-2, with TRBD1 matching over 8 bases. This CDR3 has 13 amino acids. J gave up 4 bases and V 7 bases, and 5 bases lay outside the gene matches. CDR1 is SGHTA, CDR2 FQGNSA, per germline. CDR3 sequence: CASTRDRLYGYTF. The CDR3 nucleotides read TGTGCCAGCACCAGGGACAGGCTCTATGGCTACACCTTC.

The V call is TRBV7-9, the J call TRBJ2-5, with 8 nucleotides matching TRBD1. Losses at the gene ends were 8 bases for V and 5 bases for J; bases not matched to a gene: 19. The CDR3 runs to 17 residues. The germline V gene encodes CDR1 SEHNR and CDR2 FQNEAQ (reference sequence). The CDR3 sequence: CASLLWQSGQGRETQYF. In DNA, the CDR3 is TGTGCCAGCCTCTTATGGCAATCCGGACAGGGTAGGGAGACCCAGTACTTC.

The chain carries TRBV27 and TRBJ1-2, with no clear D. The CDR3 has 13 residues. V lost 2 bases to trimming and J lost 1 base, with 5 bases between them. Per the germline V gene, CDR1 is MNHEY and CDR2 is SMNVEV (reference sequence). CDR3 region: CASSLRINYGYTF. As DNA, the CDR3 is TGTGCCAGCAGTTTAAGGATTAACTATGGCTACACCTTC.

The rearrangement links TRBV7-2 to TRBJ2-5; possibly TRBD1 for D (6 bases). V lost 5 bases and J lost 5, with 15 bases in between. This CDR3 has 14 amino acids. Germline V gene data show CDR1 as SGHTA and CDR2 as FQGNSA. The CDR3 sequence is CASSRRTGMETQYF. The CDR3 DNA is TGTGCCAGCAGCCGACGAACAGGGATGGAGACCCAGTACTTC.

CDR3: CASSPRTSGASGTDTQYF. The CDR3 DNA follows: TGTGCCAGCTCACCACGGACTAGCGGGGCGTCGGGCACAGATACGCAGTATTTT. The chain recombines TRBV18 with TRBJ2-3; 12 bases match TRBD2. The CDR3 is made up of 18 amino acids. Germline V CDR1 and CDR2: KGHSH, LQKENI. Trimming took 1 base from V and 1 from J; bases not matched to a gene: 6.

CDR3 bases: TGCAGCGTTGATAAGGGCTACTCCACAGATACGCAGTATTTT. As protein: CSVDKGYSTDTQYF. The gene calls are TRBV29-1 and TRBJ2-3; D unresolved. This CDR3 has 14 residues. Per germline, CDR1 SQVTM and CDR2 ANQGSEA. V lost 3 bases and J lost 2, with 12 bases in between.